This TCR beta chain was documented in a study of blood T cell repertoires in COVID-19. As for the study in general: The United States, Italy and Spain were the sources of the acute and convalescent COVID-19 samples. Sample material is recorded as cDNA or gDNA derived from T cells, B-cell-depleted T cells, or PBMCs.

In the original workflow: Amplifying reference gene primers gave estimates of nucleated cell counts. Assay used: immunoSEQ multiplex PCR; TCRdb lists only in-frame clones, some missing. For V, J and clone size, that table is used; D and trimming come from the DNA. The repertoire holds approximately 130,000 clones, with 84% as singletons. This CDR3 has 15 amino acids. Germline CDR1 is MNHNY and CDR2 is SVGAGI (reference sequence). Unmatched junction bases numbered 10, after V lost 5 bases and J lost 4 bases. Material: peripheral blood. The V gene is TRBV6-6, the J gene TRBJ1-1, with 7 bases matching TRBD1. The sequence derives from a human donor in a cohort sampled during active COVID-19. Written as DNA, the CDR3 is TGTGCCAGCAGTGTCGCAGGGGGTGGGGGCACTGAAGCTTTCTTT. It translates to CASSVAGGGGTEAFF.